Presented here are 2 T cell receptor beta chains from one specimen sequenced in a study of OX40 agonist ivuxolimab in advanced cancers. The method was the immunoSEQ multiplex PCR assay. TCRdb retrieved this table from immuneACCESS and kept in-frame rearrangements only. Not all clones are present; in checked studies, unresolved V genes account for under half, and no reason is known for the remainder. The sample table shows around 53,000 clones, and over 80% are seen once. The leading ten clones occupy 0.6% to 0.8% of the sample. The sequencing used CD4+ or CD8+ T cells sorted from blood, collected in a trial of the OX40 agonist ivuxolimab. The receptors stem from an adult with an advanced solid tumor such as melanoma, head and neck, liver or kidney cancer.

The gene calls are TRBV11-2 and TRBJ1-1; D is ambiguous. Germline CDR1 reads SGHAT; CDR2 reads FQNNGV. The CDR3 covers 12 residues. Trimming pared 5 bases from V and 7 bases from J, leaving 11 bases between. The DNA of the CDR3 is TGTGCCAGCAGCCTTGACATGAATGAAGCTTTCTTT. It specifies CASSLDMNEAFF.

The genes are TRBV27 and TRBJ2-2; 8 nucleotides align to TRBD1. J was trimmed by 7 bases and V by 5 bases; bases with no gene match: 9. Germline values: CDR1 MNHEY, CDR2 SMNVEV (reference sequence). The CDR3 length is 15 residues. The CDR3 coding sequence is TGTGCCAGCAGTAGGACAGGGAGACTAGTCGGGGAGCTGTTTTTT. Protein sequence: CASSRTGRLVGELFF.